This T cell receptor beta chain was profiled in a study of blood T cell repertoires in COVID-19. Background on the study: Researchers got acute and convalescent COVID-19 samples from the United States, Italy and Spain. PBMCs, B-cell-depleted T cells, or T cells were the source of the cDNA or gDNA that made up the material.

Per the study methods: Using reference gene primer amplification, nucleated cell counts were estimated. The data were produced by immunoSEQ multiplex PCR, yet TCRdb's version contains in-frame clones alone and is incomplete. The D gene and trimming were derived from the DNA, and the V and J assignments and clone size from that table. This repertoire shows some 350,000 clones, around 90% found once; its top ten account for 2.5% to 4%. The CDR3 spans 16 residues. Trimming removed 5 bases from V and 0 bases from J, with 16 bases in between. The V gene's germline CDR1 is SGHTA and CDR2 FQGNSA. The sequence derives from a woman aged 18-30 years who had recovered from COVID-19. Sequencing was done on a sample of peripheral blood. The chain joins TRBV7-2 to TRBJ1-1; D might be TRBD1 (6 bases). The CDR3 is CASSRSDRAMNTEAFF. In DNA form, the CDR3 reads TGTGCCAGCAGCCGGTCGGACAGAGCCATGAACACTGAAGCTTTCTTT.